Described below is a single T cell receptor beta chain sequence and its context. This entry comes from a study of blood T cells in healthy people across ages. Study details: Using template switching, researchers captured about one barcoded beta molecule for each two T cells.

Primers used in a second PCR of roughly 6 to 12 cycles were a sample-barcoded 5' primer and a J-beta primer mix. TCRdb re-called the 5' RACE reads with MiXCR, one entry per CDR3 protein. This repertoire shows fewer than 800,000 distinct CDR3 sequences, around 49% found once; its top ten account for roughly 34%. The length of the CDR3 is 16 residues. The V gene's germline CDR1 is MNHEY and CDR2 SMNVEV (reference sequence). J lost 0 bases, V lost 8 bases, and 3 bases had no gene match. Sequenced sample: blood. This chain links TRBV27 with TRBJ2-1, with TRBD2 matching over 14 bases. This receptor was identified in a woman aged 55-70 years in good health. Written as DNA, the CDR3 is TGTGCCAGCTCGGGACTAGCGGGAGTCTCCTACAATGAGCAGTTCTTC. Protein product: CASSGLAGVSYNEQFF.